Detailed here is one T cell receptor (beta chain). The sample originates from a study of beta chain features in type 1 diabetes. What was sequenced were expressed TCRB transcripts, since all of the isolated RNA had been reverse transcribed. Only in-frame clones appear in the TCRdb table, and some are missing; sequencing was by immunoSEQ multiplex PCR. The sample holds around 350,000 clones, around an eighth seen once. The V gene end was trimmed by 1 base and the J gene end by 6 bases; junction bases not matched to a gene: 7. CDR3 length equals 16 residues. Per germline, CDR1 LNHNV and CDR2 YYDKDF (reference sequence).

The gene calls are TRBV15 and TRBJ2-2; TRBD2 aligns across 8 bases. This TCR came from a man between 18 and 35 years old in good health. The specimen was naive CD4+ T cells from blood. Written as DNA, the CDR3 is TGTGCCACCAGCAGAGTCACGGGGGGGCCTGCCGGGGAGCTGTTTTTT. Translation: CATSRVTGGPAGELFF.